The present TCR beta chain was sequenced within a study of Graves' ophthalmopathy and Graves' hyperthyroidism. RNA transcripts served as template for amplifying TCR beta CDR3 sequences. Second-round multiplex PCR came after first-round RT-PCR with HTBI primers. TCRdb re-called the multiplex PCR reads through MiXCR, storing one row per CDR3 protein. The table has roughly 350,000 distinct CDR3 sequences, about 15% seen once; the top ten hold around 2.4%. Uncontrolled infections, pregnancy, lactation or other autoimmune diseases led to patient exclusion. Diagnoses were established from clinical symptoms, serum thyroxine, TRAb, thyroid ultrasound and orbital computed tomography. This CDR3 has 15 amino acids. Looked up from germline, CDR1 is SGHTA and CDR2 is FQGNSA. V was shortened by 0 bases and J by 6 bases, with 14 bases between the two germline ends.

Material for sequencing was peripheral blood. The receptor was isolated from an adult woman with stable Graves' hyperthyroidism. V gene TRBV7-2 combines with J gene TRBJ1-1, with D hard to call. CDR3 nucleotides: TGTGCCAGCAGCTTAGCCCTAGGGTTAAGACCTGAAGCTTTCTTT. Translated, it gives CASSLALGLRPEAFF. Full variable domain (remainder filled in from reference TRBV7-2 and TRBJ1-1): GAGVSQSPSNKVTEKGKDVELRCDPISGHTALYWYRQSLGQGLEFLIYFQGNSAPDKSGLPSDRFSAERTGGSVSTLTIQRTQQEDSAVYLCASSLALGLRPEAFFGQGTRLTVV.